This T cell receptor (beta chain) emerged from a study of CD8 T cells in ankylosing spondylitis. Germline assignment: CDR1 SGHRS and CDR2 YFSETQ. The V end lost 2 bases, the J end lost 3 bases, and 11 bases lay between the germline ends. The CDR3 is 15 residues long. Making use of molecular barcodes, quantitative 5'-RACE generated TCR beta libraries. TCRdb reprocessed the 5' RACE reads with MiXCR, giving one entry per CDR3 protein. The data contain about 140,000 distinct CDR3 sequences, over 9.5% of them singletons. The table lists this clonotype with many counts. The antigen is unknown. Study-level results: Ankylosing spondylitis blood appeared to carry a characteristic TCR beta motif of roughly eight highly homologous variants.

This chain links TRBV5-1 with TRBJ2-2; either TRBD1 or TRBD2 may supply D (6 bases each). The TCR originated in a female donor with ankylosing spondylitis or in good health (not recorded which). Material for sequencing was blood, either unsorted or a sorted T cell fraction (not recorded which). CDR3 in amino acids: CASSFGGSDTGELFF. DNA for the CDR3: TGCGCCAGCAGCTTCGGGGGCAGTGACACCGGGGAGCTGTTTTTT.